Shown below are 20 T cell receptor beta chains from a single sample sequenced in a study of T cell responses to AZD1222 COVID-19 vaccine. TCRdb keeps only in-frame clones here, not all; method: immunoSEQ multiplex PCR. This table holds about 120,000 clones, over 75% found once. The material sequenced was peripheral blood, taken on day 0 of AZD1222 vaccination. Receptor source: an adult in good health.

This chain joins TRBV5-4 and TRBJ1-1; D is perhaps TRBD1 (6 bases). CDR1 is SGHNT, CDR2 YYREEE, per germline (reference sequence). V lost 2 bases to trimming and J lost 4 bases, with 18 bases between them. This CDR3 region has 16 residues. CDR3 region: CASSLLGGPRLTEAFF. In DNA, the CDR3 is TGTGCCAGCAGCTTATTGGGGGGGCCTAGACTCACTGAAGCTTTCTTT. Together with reference TRBV5-4 and TRBJ1-1, the CDR3 gives the full variable domain: ETGVTQSPTHLIKTRGQQVTLRCSSQSGHNTVSWYQQALGQGPQFIFQYYREEENGRGNFPPRFSGLQFPNYSSELNVNALELDDSALYLCASSLLGGPRLTEAFFGQGTRLTVV.

The rearrangement uses TRBV7-2 and TRBJ1-1; D is uncertain. The CDR3 consists of 14 residues. V dropped 5 bases and J dropped 3 bases, with 13 bases sitting between them. Germline loops: CDR1 SGHTA, CDR2 FQGNSA. The CDR3 DNA reads as TGTGCCAGCAGCCCCCGCTCCGGAGACACTGAAGCTTTCTTT. Translating gives CASSPRSGDTEAFF.

Only a few counts were recorded for this clone. The CDR3 DNA is TGCGCCACCGGACACTCGCTCCTCTCGGGAAACACCATATATTTT. It specifies CATGHSLLSGNTIYF. V usage is TRBV10-1 and J usage is TRBJ1-3; tentative D call: TRBD1 (5 bases). The CDR3 has 15 amino acids. CDR1 is WNHNN, CDR2 SYGVQD, per germline (reference sequence). V was clipped by 10 bases and J by 4 bases, with 20 bases between them.

DNA for the CDR3: TGTGCCAGCAGTTACGACGGATTTAATGAAAAACTGTTTTTT. Translation: CASSYDGFNEKLFF. J is TRBJ1-4 and V is TRBV6-6; D not resolved. V lost 2 bases to trimming and J lost 4 bases, with 8 bases between them. The CDR3 covers 14 residues. CDR1 and CDR2 from the germline V gene are MNHNY and SVGAGI (reference sequence).

J is TRBJ1-3 and V is TRBV19; 7 bases align to TRBD1. With 4 bases clipped from V and 8 bases from J, the junction kept 11 bases outside the gene matches. Germline CDR1 reads LNHDA; CDR2 reads SQIVND (reference sequence). The CDR3 sequence is 15 residues long. CDR3 nucleotides: TGTGCCAGTAGTAGCCGACAGGGAGGAGCGGACACCATATATTTT. Protein: CASSSRQGGADTIYF.

The V gene is TRBV4-2, the J gene TRBJ2-1; possibly TRBD1 for D (7 bases). CDR3 length: 14 amino acids. The germline V gene has CDR1 LGHNA and CDR2 YNFKEQ. Deletions cut 5 bases from V and 12 bases from J, with 20 bases between. DNA for the CDR3: TGTGCCAGCAGCGTACAGGGGTTAAGGGACTGGCAGTTCTTC. This gives the protein CASSVQGLRDWQFF.

CDR3 in amino acids: CAISESMQGTYEQYF. The DNA of the CDR3 is TGTGCCATCAGTGAGTCGATGCAGGGAACCTACGAGCAGTACTTC. The V gene is TRBV10-3, the J gene TRBJ2-7; a weak D match, TRBD1 (5 bases). Germline loops: CDR1 ENHRY, CDR2 SYGVKD. Trimming shortened V by 0 bases and J by 2 bases, and 11 bases separated the two germline ends. This CDR3 spans 15 amino acids.

The genes are TRBV28 and TRBJ1-1; TRBD1 agrees at 9 bases. V trimming: 11 bases; J trimming: 1 base; junction bases outside the gene matches: 8. Germline CDR1 and CDR2: MDHEN and SYDVKM. CDR3 length equals 14 residues. The CDR3 is CAGQQGAGNTEAFF. CDR3 bases: TGTGCCGGACAACAGGGGGCTGGGAACACTGAAGCTTTCTTT.

The chain has TRBV27 and TRBJ1-5, with a possible D match to TRBD1 (6 bases). CDR1 MNHEY and CDR2 SMNVEV come from the germline V gene (reference sequence). V lost 4 bases and J lost 7, with 14 bases in between. This CDR3 has 14 residues. CDR3 DNA: TGTGCCAGCAGTTCATCCGGGAGGGGGCAGCCCCAGCATTTT. This codes for CASSSSGRGQPQHF.

V is TRBV27 and J is TRBJ1-6; D unresolved. The CDR3 loop spans 13 amino acids. Trimming took 5 bases from V and 1 from J, leaving 3 bases between them. Germline CDR1 reads MNHEY; CDR2 reads SMNVEV (reference sequence). CDR3 loop: CASSRSYNSPLHF. CDR3 DNA sequence: TGTGCCAGCAGTCGGTCCTATAATTCACCCCTCCACTTT.

V gene TRBV5-5 combines with J gene TRBJ1-5; D is undetermined. Trimming stripped 1 base from V and 6 bases from J, with 5 bases between. Germline V gene data show CDR1 as SGHKS and CDR2 as YYEKEE (reference sequence). There are 12 residues in the CDR3. Here the CDR3 reads CASSLSFQPQHF. Here the CDR3 DNA reads TGTGCCAGCAGCTTGAGTTTTCAGCCCCAGCATTTT.

This clone appeared a few times. CDR3 nucleotides: TGTGCCAGCAGTGAGGGGAATGAGCAGTTCTTC. It codes for CASSEGNEQFF. V and J are TRBV27 and TRBJ2-1, with D perhaps assigned TRBD1 or TRBD2 (5 bases each). This CDR3 has 11 residues. From germline, CDR1 is MNHEY and CDR2 SMNVEV (reference sequence). The V end lost 5 bases, the J end lost 7 bases, and 6 bases lay between the germline ends.

This clone was counted only a few times. DNA of the CDR3: TGTGCCAGCTCACCACTGGGTTCGAACACTGAAGCTTTCTTT. As protein: CASSPLGSNTEAFF. V gene TRBV18 combines with J gene TRBJ1-1; D is unresolved. There are 14 residues in the CDR3. Germline values: CDR1 KGHSH, CDR2 LQKENI. Trimming took 1 base from V and 1 from J, leaving 7 bases between them. Full variable domain (outside the CDR3, taken from reference TRBV18 and TRBJ1-1): NAGVMQNPRHLVRRRGQEARLRCSPMKGHSHVYWYRQLPEEGLKFMVYLQKENIIDESGMPKERFSAEFPKEGPSILRIQQVVRGDSAAYFCASSPLGSNTEAFFGQGTRLTVV.

This clone has just one count. The genes are TRBV19 and TRBJ1-2, with D unresolved. CDR3 length: 12 amino acids. The germline V gene encodes CDR1 LNHDA and CDR2 SQIVND (reference sequence). V gave up 7 bases and J gave up 8 bases, with 14 bases separating them. CDR3 sequence reads: CASISLWGGYTF. CDR3 nucleotide sequence: TGTGCCAGTATCTCTCTCTGGGGAGGCTACACCTTC.

V gene TRBV9 combines with J gene TRBJ1-2; the D gene is possibly TRBD1 (6 bases). CDR1 is SGDLS and CDR2 is YYNGEE in the germline V gene. This CDR3 comprises 14 residues. V was pared by 0 bases and J by 4 bases, with 10 bases between. CDR3 amino acids: CASSVGGLGYGYTF. The CDR3 nucleotides read TGTGCCAGCAGCGTAGGGGGGCTCGGCTATGGCTACACCTTC.

The chain links TRBV9 to TRBJ1-1, with 9 nucleotides matching TRBD1. After removal of 4 bases from V and 5 bases from J, the junction contained 6 bases not matched to a gene. The CDR3 has 14 amino acids. Germline V gives CDR1 SGDLS, CDR2 YYNGEE. The CDR3 loop reads CASSLQDRGTEAFF. In DNA, the CDR3 is TGTGCCAGCAGCCTACAGGACAGGGGAACTGAAGCTTTCTTT.

As concerns this clone: The sample contains more than one DNA sequence encoding this CDR3. This rearrangement joins TRBV18 to TRBJ2-7; 10 bases agree with TRBD2. CDR1 and CDR2 from the germline V gene are KGHSH and LQKENI. The V gene end was trimmed by 0 bases and the J gene end by 2 bases; junction bases not matched to a gene: 1. This CDR3 has 15 amino acids. CDR3 amino acids: CASSPPGTSAYEQYF. In DNA form, the CDR3 reads TGTGCCAGCTCACCACCCGGGACTAGCGCCTACGAGCAGTACTTC.

The DNA of the CDR3 is TGCGCCAGCAGCTTGGTGCGCGGACGGGACCTCACCGGGGAGCTGTTTTTT. Protein product: CASSLVRGRDLTGELFF. The rearrangement uses TRBV5-1 and TRBJ2-2; either TRBD1 or TRBD2 may supply D (5 bases each). The CDR3 covers 17 residues. Per germline, CDR1 SGHRS and CDR2 YFSETQ. Trimming cost V 0 bases and J 4 bases, with 16 bases left between them.

J is TRBJ2-3 and V is TRBV2, with D possibly matching TRBD2 (6 bases). Germline V gene lookup returns CDR1 SNHLY and CDR2 FYNNEI. The CDR3 is 11 amino acids. V gave up 9 bases and J gave up 6 bases, with 10 bases separating them. The CDR3: CARSRGDTQYF. In DNA form, the CDR3 reads TGTGCCAGGAGTCGGGGGGATACGCAGTATTTT.

The J gene is TRBJ2-7, the V gene TRBV5-3; 8 bases map to TRBD2. TRBV5-3 is an ORF for which the function is uncertain. V lost 6 bases to trimming and J lost 6 bases; unmatched junction nucleotides: 14. This CDR3 has 15 residues. The CDR3: CARTNPGGAASEQYF. The CDR3 DNA reads TGTGCCAGAACCAACCCCGGGGGGGCGGCTAGCGAGCAGTACTTC.